In this sample, the clone carrying this T cell receptor beta chain turned up many times. The antigen is not known. Each CDR3 protein is one row after TCRdb ran MiXCR on the RACE reads. Among fewer than 85,000 distinct CDR3 sequences listed, 8.5% to 10% were seen once. The data were taken from a study of human T cells and chemical hapten exposure. Germline-derived CDR1 and CDR2 are MNHNY and SVGAGI (reference sequence). The length of the CDR3 is 12 residues. Trimming took 4 bases from V and 8 from J, leaving 11 bases between them. General study results and limits: Counts of TCRs above 1 in 1000 frequency stayed unchanged with DPC sensitization.

The time point here: healthy volunteer bleed at 6 weeks. Someone pulled total RNA out of unfractionated whole blood. The origin of this receptor is a female donor in good health. Some clones in this sample may be carry-over from other donors' samples. Sequenced: whole blood. This rearrangement joins TRBV6-6 to TRBJ1-1, with D unresolved. CDR3 region: CASSSPPEEAFF. The CDR3 coding sequence is TGTGCCAGCAGTTCGCCACCGGAGGAAGCTTTCTTT.